This TCR beta chain was found in a study of blood T cell repertoires in COVID-19 (dated by TCRdb to the early 2020s). General notes on the study: The collaborator samples originated in the United States, Italy and Spain and spanned the acute and convalescent phases of COVID-19. The sample metadata nearly always contained a de-identified subject ID, COVID-19 status, age in years and sex. The repertoires were made available in a free public database intended to serve as a resource for research on the immune response to SARS-CoV-2. The samples were drawn from the first 160 participants of the ongoing ImmuneRACE study and from 1,254 subjects provided by 6 global collaborators. The dataset comprised deeply sampled blood TCRbeta repertoires from subjects exposed to, actively infected with, or recovered from COVID-19. The material from the prospective study consisted of cDNA or gDNA derived from T cells, B-cell-depleted T cells, or PBMCs. Where HLA class I and class II types were available, the types were taken from metadata supplied by the sample provider, not from assay-based typing.

The collaborating institutions used their own protocols to collect whole blood in K2EDTA tubes. For TCRbeta analysis, collaborator samples were shipped as frozen whole blood, as isolated PBMCs, or as DNA extracted from either sample type. TCRbeta CDR3 regions were amplified from genomic DNA using the immunoSEQ Assay, a bias-controlled multiplex PCR. Processing in the source paper ran as follows. Nucleated cell counts per sample were estimated from amplification of reference gene primers within the assay. To quantify the absolute abundance of each unique TCRbeta CDR3 rearrangement, sequence reads were collapsed and filtered. For each sample, productive Simpson clonality was calculated as the square root of Simpson's diversity index over productive rearrangements. TCRdb took this table from immuneACCESS and kept in-frame rearrangements with V and J called. Such tables lack part of the clones; where checked against another copy, unresolved V genes explain under half of the gap, and the rest is unexplained. D and trimming come from the DNA, and the V and J calls and clone size come from that table. Within this sample are around 200,000 clones, with approximately 90% of them counted one time only. The ten largest clones take up about 4.1% of the sample.

The CDR3 starts with the cysteine, ends with the phenylalanine, and has 16 residues. Left in the record is the CDR3 DNA by itself, 48 bases read in frame from the first base. The germline V gene gives CDR1 as MNHNS and CDR2 as SASEGT. The V and J ends are trimmed by 3 bases and 3 bases, leaving 12 bases between them. The sample holds one count of this clone. Its recognized antigen is unknown. The record has no base qualities; no much larger clone is one base away. What the work shows at the level of the full study, not this receptor alone: The amount of clinical and demographic metadata varied by source and participant and was provided uncurated.

The chain employs TRBV6-1 and TRBJ2-6; TRBD1 might be the D gene, on 5 matching bases. Specimen: peripheral blood. The source is a man aged 50 or older with acute or convalescent COVID-19. At the DNA level, the sequence is TGTGCCAGCAGTGATCAGGGTTTAAGTGGGGCCAACGTCCTGACTTTC. It translates as CASSDQGLSGANVLTF.